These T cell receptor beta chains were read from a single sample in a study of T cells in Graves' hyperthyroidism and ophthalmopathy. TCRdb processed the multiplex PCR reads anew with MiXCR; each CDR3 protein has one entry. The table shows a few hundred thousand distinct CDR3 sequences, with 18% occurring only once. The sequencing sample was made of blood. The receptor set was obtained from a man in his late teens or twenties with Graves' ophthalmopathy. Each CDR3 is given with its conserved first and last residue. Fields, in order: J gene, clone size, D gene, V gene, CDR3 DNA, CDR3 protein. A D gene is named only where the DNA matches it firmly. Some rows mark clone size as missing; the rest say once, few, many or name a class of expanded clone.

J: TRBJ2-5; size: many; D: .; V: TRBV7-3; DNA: TGTGCCAGCAGCCCGACGGGCTGGCAAGAGACCCAGTACTTC; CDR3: CASSPTGWQETQYF
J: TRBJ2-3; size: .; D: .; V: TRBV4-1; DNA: TGCGCCAGCAGCCACCCCCGGGACAAGGTCACAGATACGCAGTATTTT; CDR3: CASSHPRDKVTDTQYF
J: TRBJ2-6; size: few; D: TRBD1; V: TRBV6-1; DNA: TGTGCCAGCAGTGAAGCATGGGGACAGGGGGCTGGGGCCAACGTCCTGACTTTC; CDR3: CASSEAWGQGAGANVLTF
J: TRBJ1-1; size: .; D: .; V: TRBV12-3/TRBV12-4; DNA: TGTGCCAGCAGTTTATCGGTGGTTGGCACTGAAGCTTCCTTT; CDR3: CASSLSVVGTEASF
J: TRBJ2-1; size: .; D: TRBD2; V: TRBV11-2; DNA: TGTGCCAGCAGCGGGGGTAGTAGCGGGGGGCGGGGTGAGCAGTTCTTC; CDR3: CASSGGSSGGRGEQFF
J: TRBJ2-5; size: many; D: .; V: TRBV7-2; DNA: TGTGCCAGCAGCACGGACACATTCCAAGAGACCCAGTACTTC; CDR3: CASSTDTFQETQYF
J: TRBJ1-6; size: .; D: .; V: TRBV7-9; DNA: TGTGCCAGCAGCTTAGCAGGGGCCGTCTATAATTCACCCCTCCACTTT; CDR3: CASSLAGAVYNSPLHF
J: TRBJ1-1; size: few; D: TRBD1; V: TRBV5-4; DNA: TGTGCCAGCAGCTTGATTGGACAGGGGGCTGTCACTGAAGCTTTCTTT; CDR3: CASSLIGQGAVTEAFF
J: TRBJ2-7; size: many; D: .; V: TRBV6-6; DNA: TGTGCCAGCAGTTACATAGAGGGCTACGAGCAGTACTTC; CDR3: CASSYIEGYEQYF
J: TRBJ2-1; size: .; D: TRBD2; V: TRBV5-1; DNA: TGCGCCAGCAGCTTGGGGGGGGGTGAGCAGTGCTTC; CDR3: CASSLGGGEQCF
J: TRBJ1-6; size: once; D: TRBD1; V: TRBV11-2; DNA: TGTGCCAGCAACGACAGGGGGCCCCTCCACTTT; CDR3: CASNDRGPLHF
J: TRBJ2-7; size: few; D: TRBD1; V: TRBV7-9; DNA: TGTGCCAGCACAAAGGGGGCAGGAATCTACGAGCAGTACTTC; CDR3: CASTKGAGIYEQYF
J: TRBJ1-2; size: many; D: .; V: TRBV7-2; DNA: TGTGCCAGCAGCTTAGACTCAGGGTTCTATGGCTACACCTTC; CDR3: CASSLDSGFYGYTF
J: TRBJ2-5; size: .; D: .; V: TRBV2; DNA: TGTGCCAGCAGTGTGGCAGACCAAGAGACCCAGTACTTC; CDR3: CASSVADQETQYF
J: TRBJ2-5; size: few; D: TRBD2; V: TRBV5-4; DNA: TGTGCCAGCAGCCGGGGGGGCCGGTTCGAAGAGACCCAGTACTTC; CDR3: CASSRGGRFEETQYF
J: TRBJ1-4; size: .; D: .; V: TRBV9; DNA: TGTGCCAGCAGCGCCCGTTTGGCTAATGAAAAACTGTTTTTT; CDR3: CASSARLANEKLFF
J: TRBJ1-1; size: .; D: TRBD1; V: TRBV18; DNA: TGTGCCAGCTCACCACGCCCCGGGACAGAGGGGACTGAAGCTTTCTTT; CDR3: CASSPRPGTEGTEAFF
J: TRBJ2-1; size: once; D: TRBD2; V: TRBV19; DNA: TGTGCCACCGCGACTAGCGGGGGGCCCTCCTACAATGAGCAGTTCTTC; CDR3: CATATSGGPSYNEQFF
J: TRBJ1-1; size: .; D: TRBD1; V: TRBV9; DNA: TGTGCCAGCAGCGCGGTGACCCGGGACAGGGGGCTTGAAGCTTTCTTT; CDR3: CASSAVTRDRGLEAFF
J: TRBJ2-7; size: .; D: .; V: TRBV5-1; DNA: TGCGCCAGCAGCTTGGATGGCACGTGGGGCATCGTCTACGAGCAGTACTTC; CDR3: CASSLDGTWGIVYEQYF
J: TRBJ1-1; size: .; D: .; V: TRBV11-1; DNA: TGTGCCAGCAGCTTTCCCCCTGACAGAAGACTACCCGCCAGCACTGAAGCTTTCTTT; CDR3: CASSFPPDRRLPASTEAFF
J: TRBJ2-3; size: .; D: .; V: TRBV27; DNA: TGTGCCAGCAGTTTAGGGGCTTACACAGATACGCAGTATTTT; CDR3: CASSLGAYTDTQYF
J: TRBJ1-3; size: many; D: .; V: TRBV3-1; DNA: TGTGCCAGCAGCCAAGATCGGGGACACTCTGGAAACACCATATATTTT; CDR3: CASSQDRGHSGNTIYF
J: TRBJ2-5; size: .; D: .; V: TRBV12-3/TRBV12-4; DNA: TGTGCCAGCAGTTACCCCCGGACAGGAGGGGAGACCCAGTACTTC; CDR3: CASSYPRTGGETQYF
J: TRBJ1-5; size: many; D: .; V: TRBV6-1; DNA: TGTGCCAGCAGCGACGGACAGTGGGGCAATCAGCCCCAGCATTTT; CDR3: CASSDGQWGNQPQHF
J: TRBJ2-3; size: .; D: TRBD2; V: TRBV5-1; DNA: TGCGCCAGCAGCTCTTCTAGCGGGGGGGGCACAGATACGCAGTATTTT; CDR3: CASSSSSGGGTDTQYF
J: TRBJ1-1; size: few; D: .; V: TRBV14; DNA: TGTGCCAGCAGCCGGACTGGGGTCGGCACTGAAGCTTTCTTT; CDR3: CASSRTGVGTEAFF
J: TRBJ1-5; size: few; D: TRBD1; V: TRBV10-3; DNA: TGTGCCATCAGCCCCGGACAGGGGGGAAGGGGGAATCAGCCCCAGCATTTT; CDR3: CAISPGQGGRGNQPQHF
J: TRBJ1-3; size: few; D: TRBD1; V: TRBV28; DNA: TGTGCCAGCAGTTTTAATCAGGGGGCTTCGGGAAACACCATATATTTT; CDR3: CASSFNQGASGNTIYF
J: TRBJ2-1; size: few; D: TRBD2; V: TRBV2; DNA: TGTGCCAGCAGTGAGGCGGGGGGGCCGTTTAGGAATGAGCAGTTCTTC; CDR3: CASSEAGGPFRNEQFF
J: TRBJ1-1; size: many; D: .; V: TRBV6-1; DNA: TGTGCCAGCAGGGACAGTGGCAACACTGAAGCTTTCTTT; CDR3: CASRDSGNTEAFF
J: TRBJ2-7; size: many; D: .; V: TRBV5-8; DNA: TGTGCCAGCAGCTTGCGGCAGGGAGGCGAGCAGTACTTC; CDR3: CASSLRQGGEQYF
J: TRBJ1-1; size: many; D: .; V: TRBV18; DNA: TGTGCCAGCTCACCGATAGACAGCGGCAACACTGAAGCTTTCTTT; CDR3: CASSPIDSGNTEAFF
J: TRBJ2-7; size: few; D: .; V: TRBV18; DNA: TGTGCCAGCTCTCCCACAATAGGGCAGATCTCCTACGAGCAGTACTTC; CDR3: CASSPTIGQISYEQYF
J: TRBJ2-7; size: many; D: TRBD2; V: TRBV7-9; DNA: TGTGCCAGCAGCTTAACTAGCGGGGGATTCGAGCAGTACTTC; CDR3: CASSLTSGGFEQYF
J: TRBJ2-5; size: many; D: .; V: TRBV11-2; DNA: TGTGCCAGCAGCTTAGTTTGGGACCGCCAAGAGACCCAGTACTTC; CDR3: CASSLVWDRQETQYF
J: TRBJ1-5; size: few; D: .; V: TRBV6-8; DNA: TGTGCCAGCAGCCTTAACGGAGGGATAGGCAATCAGCCCCAGCATTTT; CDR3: CASSLNGGIGNQPQHF
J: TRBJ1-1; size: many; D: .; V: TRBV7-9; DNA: TGTGCCAGCAGAACAGGGTTAATGGAGAATGAAGCTTTCTTT; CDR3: CASRTGLMENEAFF